The clone carrying this TCR beta chain turned up a few times. Its antigen is not identified. The read finishes 3 residues shy of the CDR3 end, and the germline J gene is used to complete it. Germline CDR1 and CDR2: KGHSH and LQKENI. The CDR3 consists of 21 residues. Unmatched junction bases numbered 21, after V lost 5 bases and J lost 5 bases. This table comes from immunoSEQ multiplex PCR, and its TCRdb copy is limited to in-frame clones, with some not included. This sample carries under 40,000 clones and no singletons, and 0.95% goes to the top ten. This entry comes from a study of T cell clonality in common variable immunodeficiency. General observations from the study: Common variable immunodeficiency TCR beta sequences reportedly had fewer deletions and N-nucleotide insertions.

The sequencing sample was made of peripheral blood mononuclear cells. The chain couples TRBV18 to TRBJ2-2, with 12 nucleotides matching TRBD2. This sequence was found in a person between 18 and 75 years old in good health. The covered CDR3 bases are TGTGCCAGCTCAAGAACTAGCGGGGGGTCGCGAGTCTTTCTTAGTACCGGGGAG. This encodes CASSRTSGGSRVFLSTGE. The entire CDR3 protein reads CASSRTSGGSRVFLSTGELFF. Drawing the rest from reference TRBV18 and TRBJ2-2, the complete variable domain is NAGVMQNPRHLVRRRGQEARLRCSPMKGHSHVYWYRQLPEEGLKFMVYLQKENIIDESGMPKERFSAEFPKEGPSILRIQQVVRGDSAAYFCASSRTSGGSRVFLSTGELFFGEGSRLTVL.